One and the same sample provided the 26 T cell receptor beta chains below, sequenced in a study of tissue T cells after allogeneic stem cell transplantation. The repertoire was sequenced with immunoSEQ multiplex PCR; TCRdb's copy has only in-frame clones and lacks some. Of thousands of clones listed, 47% are singletons. Stated time point: mouse harvest day 14 after allogeneic transplant. The graft held 10^6 splenic CD5+ T cells and 10^7 T-cell-depleted bone marrow cells. The sequenced sample was gut tissue. These receptor sequences come from a female BALB/c mouse given C57BL/6 T cells with graft-versus-host disease after an allogeneic hematopoietic cell transplant.

With respect to this clone: The germline and genes are mouse ones. The CDR3 end falls 1 residue outside the read, so it is completed with the germline J gene. The J gene is TRBJ2-3, the V gene TRBV26; no firm D call. Germline CDR1 KGHPV, CDR2 FQNQEV (reference sequence). V lost 3 bases and J lost 0, with 10 bases in between. The CDR3 loop spans 15 amino acids. The sequenced CDR3 bases are TGTGCCAGCAGTCTAAGTCGGCACAGTGCAGAAACGCTGTAT. It codes for CASSLSRHSAETLY. The complete CDR3 protein is CASSLSRHSAETLYF.

About this clone: Genes here carry mouse names. The read is 1 residue too short to cover the CDR3 end, so that end is filled in from the germline J gene. The V gene is TRBV13-1, the J gene TRBJ2-3, with 11 positions matching TRBD2. This CDR3 has 16 amino acids. The ends lost 3 bases at V and 1 base at J; junction bases unmatched: 4. Looked up from germline, CDR1 is NSHNY and CDR2 is SYGAGN. The CDR3 bases that were read are TGTGCCAGCAGTGGCCGGACTGGGGGGCGTGCAGAAACGCTGTAT. It translates to CASSGRTGGRAETLY. The complete CDR3 protein is CASSGRTGGRAETLYF.

Worth noting for this clone: Mouse germline and gene names are used. With the read ending 1 residue before the CDR3 end, the germline J gene is used to fill in that end. The chain recombines TRBV13-1 with TRBJ1-3; 7 nucleotides match TRBD1. The V gene's germline CDR1 is NSHNY and CDR2 SYGAGN. The V and J ends lost 2 bases and 0 bases, in that order; junction bases with no gene match: 2. CDR3 length equals 15 residues. The CDR3 DNA, read in part, is TGTGCCAGCAGTGAGGGACAGAATTCTGGAAATACGCTCTAT. Protein: CASSEGQNSGNTLY. The entire CDR3 reads CASSEGQNSGNTLYF.

A remark on this clone: Gene names refer to mouse genes. The CDR3 end is not reached by the read, which stops 1 residue before it; the germline J gene fills it in. V is TRBV1 and J is TRBJ2-4; D unclear. V lost 3 bases and J lost 0, with 7 bases in between. The germline V gene has CDR1 NSQYPW and CDR2 LRSPGD (reference sequence). The CDR3 is 14 residues long. Partial CDR3 DNA: TGCACCTGCAGTGCGCTTTCTAGTCAAAACACCTTGTAC. Encoded protein: CTCSALSSQNTLY. The entire CDR3 protein reads CTCSALSSQNTLYF. Variable domain in full (rest from reference TRBV1 and TRBJ2-4): VTLLEQNPRWRLVPRGQAVNLRCILKNSQYPWMSWYQQDLQKQLQWLFTLRSPGDKEVKSLPGADYLATRVTDTELRLQVANMSQGRTLYCTCSALSSQNTLYFGAGTRLSVL.

Concerning this clone itself: Gene names follow the mouse nomenclature. The read terminates 1 residue ahead of where the CDR3 ends, so the germline J gene completes it. The gene calls are TRBV24 and TRBJ1-3; perhaps TRBD1 as D (5 bases). CDR3 length equals 14 residues. Germline CDR1 KGHTA, CDR2 FRNEEI. V was cut by 1 base and J by 3 bases, with 7 bases left in between. This chain's CDR3 is CASSLSGNGNTLYF. CDR3 DNA (partial): TGTGCCAGCAGTCTGTCAGGGAATGGAAATACGCTCTAT.

A remark on this clone: Germline and genes here are mouse. The read gets to within 1 residue of the CDR3 end, and the germline J gene fills in the rest. The V and J genes are TRBV26 and TRBJ2-2; the D is unclear. Per germline, CDR1 KGHPV and CDR2 FQNQEV (reference sequence). The ends were cut back, 6 bases at V and 0 bases at J, with 5 bases in the middle. The CDR3 consists of 13 residues. The CDR3 sequence is CASRTTNTGQLYF. Partial CDR3 DNA: TGTGCCAGCAGGACAACAAACACCGGGCAGCTCTAC.

This clone was observed a single time. Mouse gene names and germline throughout. This CDR3 reads CASSLSRQENSPLYF. The CDR3 bases that were read are TGTGCCAGCAGTCTGTCGAGGCAGGAAAATTCGCCCCTCTAC. The genes are TRBV26 and TRBJ1-6; no clear D gene. The CDR3 end is not reached by the read, which stops 1 residue before it; the germline J gene fills it in. TRBJ1-6 is filed as an ORF, its function uncertain. The length of the CDR3 is 15 residues. V lost 0 bases and J 7 bases, leaving 10 bases between the germline ends. The germline V gene encodes CDR1 KGHPV and CDR2 FQNQEV (reference sequence).

Turning to this clone: The germline and genes are mouse ones. The read finishes 1 residue shy of the CDR3 end, and the germline J gene is used to complete it. The chain employs TRBV26 and TRBJ1-4; 9 nucleotides agree with TRBD1. There are 14 residues in the CDR3. CDR1 and CDR2 (germline): KGHPV, FQNQEV (reference sequence). Germline trimming cut 3 bases from V and 5 bases from J; bases unmatched to any gene: 1. The part of the CDR3 DNA that was read is TGTGCCAGCAGTCTCGGGACAGGGAACGAAAGATTATTT. This gives the protein CASSLGTGNERLF. The CDR3 reads in full as CASSLGTGNERLFF. Combining the CDR3 with reference TRBV26 and TRBJ1-4 gives the whole variable domain NSKVIQTPRYLVKGQGQKAKMRCIPEKGHPVVFWYQQNKNNEFKFLINFQNQEVLQQIDMTEKRFSAECPSNSPCSLEIQSSEAGDSALYLCASSLGTGNERLFFGHGTKLSVL.

This clone was observed a handful of times. Gene names refer to mouse genes. The CDR3 sequence is CASGEVRDGQDTQYF. The sequenced part of the CDR3 DNA is TGTGCCAGCGGTGAAGTTCGGGACGGCCAAGACACCCAGTAC. The chain employs TRBV13-2 and TRBJ2-5, with D perhaps being TRBD1 or TRBD2 (5 bases each). The read ends 1 residue shy of where the CDR3 ends; the end is completed using the germline J gene. V lost 2 bases, J lost 2 bases, and 12 bases lay in between. The CDR3 has 15 amino acids. Germline lookup yields CDR1 NNHNN and CDR2 SYGAGS (reference sequence).

This clone was seen more than once but under ten times. Mouse gene names and germline throughout. Read coverage stops 1 residue before the CDR3 terminus; the germline J gene supplies the remainder. V is TRBV13-1 and J is TRBJ1-3; possible D gene TRBD1, 5 bases. This CDR3 is built from 14 residues. The V end lost 4 bases, the J end lost 0 bases, and 8 bases lay between the germline ends. CDR1 is NSHNY, CDR2 SYGAGN, per germline. The sequenced part of the CDR3 DNA is TGTGCCAGCAGTCAGGGCTCTTCTGGAAATACGCTCTAT. Translated, it gives CASSQGSSGNTLY. The whole CDR3 region reads CASSQGSSGNTLYF.

This clone turned up a few times. The gene names here belong to mouse. The read stops 1 residue short of the end of the CDR3; the missing end is completed from the germline J gene. The rearrangement joins TRBV26 to TRBJ2-4; D is uncertain. The CDR3 totals 15 residues. Trimming cost V 0 bases and J 0 bases, with 7 bases left between them. Per the germline V gene, CDR1 is KGHPV and CDR2 is FQNQEV (reference sequence). Partial CDR3 DNA: TGTGCCAGCAGTCTGTCGCCCAGTAGTCAAAACACCTTGTAC. It encodes CASSLSPSSQNTLY. In full, the CDR3 reads CASSLSPSSQNTLYF.

As for this clone: Gene labels here are mouse ones. Sequencing ends 1 residue short of the CDR3 end; the germline J gene provides the rest. V is TRBV12-2 and J is TRBJ2-4; the D is unclear. V was cut by 2 bases and J by 0 bases, with 8 bases left in between. The germline gives CDR1 SGHLS, CDR2 HYDKME. This CDR3 is 14 amino acids long. The CDR3 region is CASSPKNSQNTLYF. The covered CDR3 bases are TGTGCCAGCTCTCCCAAAAATAGTCAAAACACCTTGTAC.

This clone was detected a few times. The gene symbols are mouse symbols. The CDR3 end falls 1 residue outside the read, so it is completed with the germline J gene. V gene TRBV5 combines with J gene TRBJ2-7; D not certain. This CDR3 comprises 11 residues. V shed 3 bases and J shed 5 bases, with 5 bases lying between them. CDR1 and CDR2 (germline): LGHNA, YNLKQL (reference sequence). The CDR3 DNA, read in part, is TGTGCCAGCAGCCACTATGATGAACAGTAC. It encodes CASSHYDEQY. The full CDR3 is CASSHYDEQYF.

This clone was counted between two and nine times. The genes and germline here are from mouse. With the read ending 1 residue before the CDR3 end, the germline J gene is used to fill in that end. This sequence joins TRBV26 and TRBJ2-7; a possible D gene is TRBD1 (7 bases). CDR3 length equals 13 residues. CDR1 is KGHPV and CDR2 is FQNQEV in the germline V gene (reference sequence). The V and J ends lost 1 base and 7 bases respectively, with 11 bases between them. The covered CDR3 bases are TGTGCCAGCAGTCTGTGGCCAGGGGGGGAACAGTAC. Its translation is CASSLWPGGEQY. The full CDR3 is CASSLWPGGEQYF. The full variable domain, its missing parts supplied by reference TRBV26 and TRBJ2-7, is NSKVIQTPRYLVKGQGQKAKMRCIPEKGHPVVFWYQQNKNNEFKFLINFQNQEVLQQIDMTEKRFSAECPSNSPCSLEIQSSEAGDSALYLCASSLWPGGEQYFGPGTRLTVL.

As regards this clone: Gene and germline names: mouse. From the germline J gene comes the end of the CDR3, since the read stops 1 residue before it. J is TRBJ1-3 and V is TRBV26; D gene ambiguous. V lost 3 bases, J lost 0 bases, and 3 bases lay in between. Germline V CDR1 and CDR2: KGHPV, FQNQEV (reference sequence). CDR3 length: 13 residues. The CDR3 bases that were read are TGTGCCAGCAGTCTTTCTTCTGGAAATACGCTCTAT. It yields the protein CASSLSSGNTLY. The entire CDR3 reads CASSLSSGNTLYF.

To note about this clone: Each gene name is a mouse one. The DNA ends 1 residue before the CDR3 does, and the rest of the CDR3 is filled in from the germline J gene. V usage is TRBV3 and J usage is TRBJ2-3; D may be TRBD1 (5 bases). V gave up 1 base and J gave up 1 base, with 12 bases separating them. Germline CDR1 is SNHLY and CDR2 is FYNGKV (reference sequence). The CDR3 totals 16 residues. The CDR3 DNA, read in part, is TGTGCCAGCAGCTTAGGGCAGGGAGGGGGTGCAGAAACGCTGTAT. Its protein product is CASSLGQGGGAETLY. The entire CDR3 protein is CASSLGQGGGAETLYF. The variable domain in full, with the rest retrieved from reference TRBV3 and TRBJ2-3, is GPKVLQIPSHQIIDMGQMVTLNCDPVSNHLYFYWYKQILGQQMEFLVNFYNGKVMEKSKLFKDQFSVERPDGSYFTLKIQPTALEDSAVYFCASSLGQGGGAETLYFGSGTRLTVL.

With regard to this clone: Gene names denote mouse genes. The sequence runs out 1 residue before the end of the CDR3; the remainder is reconstructed from the germline J gene. The chain joins TRBV13-1 to TRBJ2-7; TRBD2 matches at 7 bases. V lost 0 bases and J lost 5; bases outside the gene matches: 5. Germline V gene sequence: CDR1 NSHNY, CDR2 SYGAGN. The CDR3 extends over 14 amino acids. CDR3 sequence reads: CASSDAAWGNEQYF. The covered CDR3 bases are TGTGCCAGCAGTGATGCGGCCTGGGGGAATGAACAGTAC.

This clone qualifies as medium-sized (0.01 to 0.1%). Any gene name here is a mouse gene name. The read is 1 residue too short to cover the CDR3 end, so that end is filled in from the germline J gene. The chain uses TRBV15 and TRBJ1-3; D gene ambiguous. The CDR3 extends over 14 amino acids. Germline V gives CDR1 SGHND, CDR2 FRSKSL. V was cut by 1 base and J by 0 bases, with 4 bases left in between. CDR3: CASSLGDSGNTLYF. The sequenced CDR3 bases are TGTGCCAGCAGTTTAGGCGATTCTGGAAATACGCTCTAT.

In its sample, this clone is medium-sized. Mouse gene names apply. The CDR3 goes on 1 residue after the read ends, and that part is filled in from the germline J gene. The rearrangement uses TRBV16 and TRBJ2-7; TRBD2 aligns across 11 bases. With 3 bases clipped from V and 4 bases from J, the junction kept 2 bases outside the gene matches. Germline loops: CDR1 SGHSA, CDR2 FRNQAP. This CDR3 has 14 amino acids. CDR3 region: CASSLTGGGYEQYF. CDR3 bases read: TGTGCAAGCAGCTTGACTGGGGGGGGGTATGAACAGTAC.

On this clone: Germline and genes: mouse. The read stops 1 residue short of the end of the CDR3; the missing end is completed from the germline J gene. The chain recombines TRBV15 with TRBJ2-2; TRBD1 matches at 7 bases. From germline, CDR1 is SGHND and CDR2 FRSKSL. The CDR3 has 15 amino acids. Trimming cost V 3 bases and J 0 bases; bases outside gene matches: 1. CDR3 protein: CASSFGTANTGQLYF. The DNA read from the CDR3 is TGTGCCAGCAGTTTTGGGACAGCAAACACCGGGCAGCTCTAC.

This clone has more than one count but fewer than ten. Here the gene names and germline are mouse. From the germline J gene comes the end of the CDR3, since the read stops 1 residue before it. The V gene is TRBV3, the J gene TRBJ1-3; 7 nucleotides agree with TRBD1. The germline gives CDR1 SNHLY, CDR2 FYNGKV (reference sequence). Losses at the gene ends were 8 bases for V and 3 bases for J; bases not matched to a gene: 4. The CDR3 totals 13 residues. CDR3 DNA (partial): TGTGCCAGCGCCAGGGGGAATGGAAATACGCTCTAT. This translates into CASARGNGNTLY. The full CDR3 protein is CASARGNGNTLYF.

A few counts support this clone. Genes here carry mouse names. The read falls 1 residue short of the CDR3 end, and the missing part is taken from the germline J gene. V and J are TRBV19 and TRBJ2-2; possible D gene TRBD1, 5 bases. V was cut by 6 bases and J by 3 bases, with 9 bases left in between. In germline, CDR1 is FNHDT, CDR2 SITEND (reference sequence). The CDR3 consists of 13 residues. The CDR3: CASKDTYTGQLYF. CDR3 DNA (partial): TGTGCCAGCAAGGACACGTACACCGGGCAGCTCTAC.

Details on this clone: Mouse gene names and germline throughout. The read finishes 1 residue shy of the CDR3 end, and the germline J gene is used to complete it. This chain joins TRBV3 and TRBJ2-3; D not certain. This CDR3 comprises 14 residues. Trimming removed 2 bases at V and 0 bases at J, with 6 bases between. Germline V lookup: CDR1 SNHLY, CDR2 FYNGKV (reference sequence). This chain's CDR3 is CASSLMGSAETLYF. CDR3 DNA (partial): TGTGCCAGCAGCTTAATGGGTAGTGCAGAAACGCTGTAT.

This clone was observed a few times. Germline and genes here are mouse. The CDR3 bases that were read are TGTGCCAGCAGCTTAGGGGCAAACTCCGACTACACC. It specifies CASSLGANSDYT. The whole CDR3 protein reads CASSLGANSDYTF. The chain carries TRBV3 and TRBJ1-2; D is uncertain. Sequencing ends 1 residue short of the CDR3 end; the germline J gene provides the rest. The V and J ends lost 1 base and 0 bases respectively, with 3 bases between them. CDR1 and CDR2 from the germline V gene are SNHLY and FYNGKV (reference sequence). This CDR3 contains 13 residues.

For this clone: These gene names are mouse names. The sequence runs out 1 residue before the end of the CDR3; the remainder is reconstructed from the germline J gene. This chain uses TRBV2 with TRBJ2-7; 8 nucleotides line up with TRBD2. This CDR3 region has 15 residues. Looked up from germline, CDR1 is LGHNA and CDR2 is YSYQKL. The J segment lost 4 bases and the V segment lost 1 base, leaving 6 bases of the junction unmatched. The CDR3 bases that were read are TGTGCCAGCAGCCAAGCGGGGGGGGGCGGGTATGAACAGTAC. Amino acid sequence: CASSQAGGGGYEQY. The whole CDR3 protein is CASSQAGGGGYEQYF.

This clone turned up a few times. The germline and genes are mouse ones. The CDR3 loop reads CASRRDRGETLYF. CDR3 DNA (partial): TGTGCTAGCAGGAGGGACAGGGGAGAAACGCTGTAT. This chain joins TRBV29 and TRBJ2-3, with 10 bases matching TRBD1. The read is 1 residue too short to cover the CDR3 end, so that end is filled in from the germline J gene. V dropped 6 bases and J dropped 5; count of bases not matched to a gene: 2. Per the germline V gene, CDR1 is MSHET and CDR2 is SYDVDS. CDR3 size: 13 residues.